The present T cell receptor beta chain was sequenced within a study of response to subunit inactivated influenza vaccine. MiXCR, applied by TCRdb to the RT-PCR reads, yields one record per CDR3 protein. In the table there are about 540,000 distinct CDR3 sequences, roughly 25% of which are singletons. The CDR3 is 16 residues long. Germline CDR1 reads LGHNA; CDR2 reads YSLEER. V was clipped by 4 bases and J by 0 bases, with 14 bases between them. The data were also submitted as part of a second study, on T cells expressing NK-cell markers. From that paper: For TCR beta, cDNA was produced by 5'RACE template switching with UMIs.

The TCR was taken from a middle-aged man who received an inactivated influenza vaccine. V usage is TRBV4-3 and J usage is TRBJ2-3; tentative D call: TRBD2 (6 bases). The specimen comprised CD4+ T cells sorted from PBMCs, sampled 11 to 12 days after vaccination. CDR3 region: CASSRTVGGSTDTQYF. The CDR3 DNA follows: TGCGCCAGCAGCCGGACCGTGGGGGGTAGCACAGATACGCAGTATTTT.